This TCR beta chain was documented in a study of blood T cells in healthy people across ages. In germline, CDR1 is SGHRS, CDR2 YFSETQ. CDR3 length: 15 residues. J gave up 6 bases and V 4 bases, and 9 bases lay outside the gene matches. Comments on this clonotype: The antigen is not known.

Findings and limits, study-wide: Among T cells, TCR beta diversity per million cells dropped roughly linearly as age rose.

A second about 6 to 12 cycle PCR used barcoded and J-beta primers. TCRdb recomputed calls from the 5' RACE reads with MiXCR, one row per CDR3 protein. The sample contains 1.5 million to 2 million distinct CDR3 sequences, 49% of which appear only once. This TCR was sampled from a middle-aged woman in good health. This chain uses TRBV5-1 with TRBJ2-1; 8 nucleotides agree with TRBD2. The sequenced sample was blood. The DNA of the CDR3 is TGCGCCAGCAGCCTATTAGCGGGGAAGGGCAATGAGCAGTTCTTC. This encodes CASSLLAGKGNEQFF.